The TCR beta chain under discussion was sequenced for a study of cytomegalovirus exposure and HLA in healthy donors. The CDR3 contains 15 residues. Germline V gene data show CDR1 as SGHNT and CDR2 as YENEEA. V trimming: 1 base; J trimming: 7 bases; junction bases outside the gene matches: 6. PCR primers comprised 60 Vbeta and 13 Jbeta primers. Data came from immunoSEQ multiplex PCR; TCRdb stores just in-frame clones and leaves some out. The data contain roughly 250,000 clones, 84% of them singletons. The chain joins TRBV11-3 to TRBJ2-1; 8 positions agree with TRBD2. The TCR sequence derives from a woman aged 35 to 49 in good health and CMV-seropositive. Sequencing was done on a sample of PBMCs. In nucleotides, the CDR3 is TGTGCCAGCAGCTTAGTTTTAGCGGGGAAAAATGAGCAGTTCTTC. It codes for CASSLVLAGKNEQFF. The complete variable domain, with remaining parts taken from reference TRBV11-3 and TRBJ2-1, reads EAGVVQSPRYKIIEKKQPVAFWCNPISGHNTLYWYLQNLGQGPELLIRYENEEAVDDSQLPKDRFSAERLKGVDSTLKIQPAELGDSAVYLCASSLVLAGKNEQFFGPGTRLTVL.